The rows below give T cell receptor beta chains drawn from one sample of a study of blood T cell repertoires in COVID-19. Libraries were prepared by immunoSEQ multiplex PCR; TCRdb keeps only in-frame clonotypes and omits some of them. Seen here are about 120,000 clones, just over 90% observed once, and the top ten hold 1.8%. The sequencing sample was made of peripheral blood. The receptors stem from a human donor with active COVID-19. The donor label of this sample is uncertain. Each CDR3 is given with its conserved first and last residue. D genes are given only for firm matches.

TRBJ2-1,TRBD2,17,TRBV5-4,CASSLMKLADTYNEQFF
TRBJ1-1,NA,15,TRBV2,CASSPVFQGHTEAFF
TRBJ1-2,NA,13,TRBV5-1,CASSLVVSYGYTF
TRBJ2-6,NA,15,TRBV9,CASSPGSSGANVLTF
TRBJ1-1,TRBD1,15,TRBV3-1/TRBV3-2,CASSPQRTGTTEAFF
TRBJ2-1,TRBD1,14,TRBV2,CASSVYRGYNEQFF
TRBJ1-5,NA,15,TRBV3-1/TRBV3-2,CASSQESGSNQSQHF
TRBJ1-2,NA,15,TRBV7-2,CASSSLRQASGGYTF
TRBJ2-3,NA,11,TRBV29-1,CSVVSTDTQYF
TRBJ2-1,TRBD1,17,TRBV4-2,CASSLGAGQGSSNEQFF
TRBJ2-7,NA,11,TRBV11-2,CASAYLYEQYF
TRBJ2-7,TRBD2,16,TRBV7-2,CASSLVSSGSTYEQYF
TRBJ2-1,NA,14,TRBV5-4,CASSLRLGVNEQFF
TRBJ1-4,TRBD1,17,TRBV18,CASSPLGSGTGVEKLFF
TRBJ1-6,NA,14,TRBV7-2,CASSLGPYNSPLHF
TRBJ2-7,TRBD1,15,TRBV27,CASSPIRDRGSEQYF
TRBJ1-2,NA,14,TRBV27,CASSSRRNIYGYTF
TRBJ2-7,TRBD1,15,TRBV11-2,CASSPPGQGLIEQYF
TRBJ1-2,TRBD1,15,TRBV28,CASRHPGQGEYGYTF
TRBJ2-3,TRBD1,17,TRBV9,CASSVASTGGRTDTQYF
TRBJ1-1,NA,13,TRBV7-2,CASRIQENTEAFF
TRBJ2-1,NA,14,TRBV7-9,CASSPLWLSHEQFF
TRBJ2-3,TRBD1,16,TRBV15,CATSRDQGTGEDTQYF
TRBJ2-3,TRBD2,15,TRBV2,CASRRLAGSTDTQYF
TRBJ1-5,NA,15,TRBV19,CASTRPGNPNQPQHF
TRBJ2-5,TRBD2,16,TRBV18,CASSKLTTSALETQYF
TRBJ1-2,TRBD1,15,TRBV5-4,CASSPGQNYYYGYTF
TRBJ2-7,TRBD2,15,TRBV28,CASRVSGGPAYEQYF